The sequence of this T cell receptor (beta chain) was determined in a study of cytomegalovirus exposure and HLA in healthy donors. Overall study findings and caveats: It was fewer than 200 TCR beta chains that were listed as cytomegalovirus-associated.

It was with 60 Vbeta and 13 Jbeta primers that the PCR ran. The table came from immunoSEQ multiplex PCR; TCRdb's copy has only in-frame clones and leaves some out. The profile covers about 43,000 clones, with roughly 60% appearing a single time and roughly 8.9% taken by the ten largest. Germline-derived CDR1 and CDR2 are GTSNPN and SVGIG (reference sequence). The CDR3 loop spans 16 amino acids. V lost 0 bases to trimming and J lost 14 bases, with 23 bases between them. Concerning this clone: Its target is unknown.

The specimen sequenced was PBMCs. J is TRBJ1-6 and V is TRBV30; D gene uncertain. The sequence derives from a human donor in good health. DNA for the CDR3: TGTGCCTGGAGTGTCGCAGGTACCTTGGATAAATCGGCCCTCCACTTT. This translates into CAWSVAGTLDKSALHF.